Listed here are 32 T cell receptor beta chains from one sample, sequenced in a study of blood T cell repertoires in COVID-19. Assay: immunoSEQ multiplex PCR; the TCRdb copy retains only in-frame clones and omits some. Here the sample spans roughly 50,000 clones, 82% being singletons. Sequenced: peripheral blood. Receptor source: a man aged 35-49 years with acute or convalescent COVID-19.

The chain combines TRBV2 with TRBJ1-3, with D possibly TRBD1 on 5 matching bases. Looked up from germline, CDR1 is SNHLY and CDR2 is FYNNEI. The CDR3 runs 15 residues. Trimming shortened V by 3 bases and J by 2 bases, and 11 bases separated the two germline ends. The CDR3 protein is CASSDLGAAGNTIYF. The CDR3 DNA sequence: TGTGCCAGCAGTGATTTAGGGGCGGCTGGAAACACCATATATTTT.

The chain uses TRBV30 and TRBJ1-5; a possible D gene is TRBD1 (5 bases). From germline, CDR1 is GTSNPN and CDR2 SVGIG (reference sequence). V lost 2 bases, J lost 11 bases, and 16 bases lay in between. This CDR3 has 13 residues. CDR3 nucleotides: TGTGCCTGGAGTCCCCGGGACTCCGCAGCCCAGCATTTT. Amino acids: CAWSPRDSAAQHF.

The chain is built from TRBV18 and TRBJ1-1; 8 bases align to TRBD1. This CDR3 comprises 16 residues. V gave up 2 bases and J gave up 4 bases; unmatched junction bases: 9. The germline gives CDR1 KGHSH, CDR2 LQKENI. In DNA, the CDR3 is TGTGCCAGCTCACCAGGCCAGGGGGCAATAGGCACTGAAGCTTTCTTT. Translating it yields CASSPGQGAIGTEAFF.

V is TRBV5-1 and J is TRBJ1-2; D is perhaps TRBD1 (6 bases). Germline V gene data show CDR1 as SGHRS and CDR2 as YFSETQ. The CDR3 totals 13 residues. The V gene lost 6 bases and the J gene lost 6 bases, with 15 bases spanning the gap. CDR3 in amino acids: CASNKGESDGYTF. DNA of the CDR3: TGCGCCAGCAACAAGGGGGAGTCAGATGGCTACACCTTC.

The J gene is TRBJ1-2, the V gene TRBV24-1, with 7 bases that match TRBD1. Germline V gives CDR1 KGHDR, CDR2 SFDVKD. V dropped 5 bases and J dropped 4; count of bases not matched to a gene: 12. The CDR3 spans 16 residues. DNA of the CDR3: TGTGCCACCAGTGGTACTCACAGGGGTCCCGGCTATGGCTACACCTTC. It encodes CATSGTHRGPGYGYTF.

V is TRBV9 and J is TRBJ1-6, with 8 bases matching TRBD1. The germline V gene encodes CDR1 SGDLS and CDR2 YYNGEE. V shed 4 bases and J 7 bases; nucleotides not matched to a gene: 10. The CDR3 consists of 16 residues. The DNA of the CDR3 is TGTGCCAGCAGCACCTTTCCGGGACAGGTGAATTCACCCCTCCACTTT. It encodes CASSTFPGQVNSPLHF.

In its sample, this clone was seen a few times. The CDR3 sequence: CASSETERLTGELFF. For the CDR3, the DNA is TGCGCCAGCAGCGAGACTGAGAGACTAACCGGGGAGCTGTTTTTT. The chain links TRBV5-1 to TRBJ2-2; possible D gene TRBD2, 5 bases. CDR3 length equals 15 residues. V lost 4 bases and J 5 bases, leaving 15 bases between the germline ends. Germline V gives CDR1 SGHRS, CDR2 YFSETQ.

CDR3 nucleotide sequence: TGTGCCAGCAGCCCACGCCAGCGGGGGCCGTTTCCGAACGAAGCTTTCTTT. Its translation: CASSPRQRGPFPNEAFF. The chain links TRBV6-2 or TRBV6-3 to TRBJ1-1; perhaps TRBD1 as D (6 bases). Trimming removed 6 bases from V and 8 bases from J, with 28 bases in between. The CDR3 covers 17 residues. Germline V lookup: CDR1 MNHEY, CDR2 SVGEGT.

The gene calls are TRBV30 and TRBJ1-1; unclear D gene. The CDR3 has 13 residues. Trimming took off 2 bases at V and 4 bases at J, with 11 bases between the two ends. Looked up from germline, CDR1 is GTSNPN and CDR2 is SVGIG (reference sequence). The CDR3 here is CAWSFTASTEAFF. CDR3 bases: TGTGCCTGGAGTTTTACCGCCAGCACTGAAGCTTTCTTT.

This clone was detected only a few times. The chain recombines TRBV5-4 with TRBJ2-3, with D perhaps TRBD2 (6 bases). The CDR3 is made up of 17 amino acids. The V end lost 3 bases, the J end lost 2 bases, and 19 bases lay between the germline ends. CDR1 and CDR2 from the germline V gene are SGHNT and YYREEE (reference sequence). CDR3 loop: CASSSAGLRGVTDTQYF. For the CDR3, the DNA is TGTGCCAGCAGCTCCGCGGGGTTGCGGGGAGTCACAGATACGCAGTATTTT.

The CDR3 DNA reads TGTGCCAGCAGCGATAGCGGGGTACACTCCTACGAGCAGTACTTC. The encoded protein is CASSDSGVHSYEQYF. V usage is TRBV2 and J usage is TRBJ2-7; 8 bases fit TRBD2. This CDR3 is built from 15 residues. V was clipped by 6 bases and J by 0 bases; unmatched bases: 7. Germline CDR1 SNHLY, CDR2 FYNNEI.

The chain combines TRBV5-1 with TRBJ2-1; possibly TRBD1 for D (6 bases). The germline V gene has CDR1 SGHRS and CDR2 YFSETQ. V lost 1 base to trimming and J lost 0 bases, with 11 bases between them. CDR3 size: 16 residues. The CDR3 sequence: CASSLKTGSSYNEQFF. In DNA form, the CDR3 reads TGCGCCAGCAGCTTGAAAACAGGGAGCTCCTACAATGAGCAGTTCTTC.

This chain connects TRBV5-5 to TRBJ2-5; D uncertain. The CDR3 runs to 15 residues. Germline-derived CDR1 and CDR2 are SGHKS and YYEKEE (reference sequence). V lost 1 base to trimming and J lost 1 base, with 11 bases between them. The CDR3 DNA reads as TGTGCCAGCAGCTTGAACCCAGTCTCCCAAGAGACCCAGTACTTC. It encodes CASSLNPVSQETQYF.

The chain combines TRBV24-1 with TRBJ2-2, with TRBD1 matching over 10 bases. The V segment lost 0 bases and the J segment 6 bases; nucleotides outside the gene matches: 9. CDR3 length: 18 amino acids. Per the germline V gene, CDR1 is KGHDR and CDR2 is SFDVKD. The CDR3 protein is CATSDLKSGTGAAGELFF. The CDR3 nucleotides are TGTGCCACCAGTGATTTGAAGTCCGGGACAGGGGCGGCCGGGGAGCTGTTTTTT.

The V and J genes are TRBV19 and TRBJ1-2; 8 bases agree with TRBD1. V was clipped by 5 bases and J by 6 bases; unmatched bases: 11. The CDR3 covers 15 residues. In germline, CDR1 is LNHDA, CDR2 SQIVND (reference sequence). The CDR3 loop reads CASSAMTGARHGYTF. CDR3 coding DNA: TGTGCCAGTAGTGCTATGACAGGGGCGAGACATGGCTACACCTTC.

The gene calls are TRBV7-2 and TRBJ2-5, with 9 bases matching TRBD1. With V trimmed by 2 bases and J by 1 base, 2 bases remained unmatched. Germline V gene data show CDR1 as SGHTA and CDR2 as FQGNSA. The CDR3 has 15 amino acids. CDR3 sequence (DNA): TGTGCCAGCAGCTTAAACAGGGGGCCCCAAGAGACCCAGTACTTC. Its translation: CASSLNRGPQETQYF.

The chain employs TRBV30 and TRBJ2-5; 7 positions match TRBD1. V lost 2 bases, J lost 4 bases, and 4 bases stayed unmatched. The CDR3 totals 13 residues. CDR1 is GTSNPN and CDR2 is SVGIG in the germline V gene (reference sequence). CDR3 region: CAWSHRGGETQYF. The CDR3 region has the DNA TGTGCCTGGAGTCACAGGGGCGGAGAGACCCAGTACTTC.

The chain has TRBV4-1 and TRBJ1-2, with D possibly matching TRBD1 (5 bases). The germline V and J ends were trimmed by 0 bases and 4 bases, with 9 bases remaining between them. This CDR3 has 14 residues. Germline V gene data show CDR1 as MGHRA and CDR2 as YSYEKL. The CDR3 spells CASSQEGVSYGYTF. In DNA, the CDR3 is TGCGCCAGCAGCCAAGAAGGGGTGAGCTATGGCTACACCTTC.

This chain joins TRBV6-5 and TRBJ2-7; D is possibly TRBD2 (5 bases). The germline CDR1 and CDR2 sequences are MNHEY and SVGAGI. V was pared by 3 bases and J by 3 bases, with 6 bases between. The CDR3 is made up of 12 amino acids. Here the CDR3 DNA reads TGTGCCAGCAGTTATCGGGGCTACGAGCAGTACTTC. Its protein is CASSYRGYEQYF.

In DNA form, the CDR3 reads TGTGCCAGCAGCAGCGGGACAGGGGGTAGTCAGCCCCAGCATTTT. Its protein is CASSSGTGGSQPQHF. This chain connects TRBV7-2 to TRBJ1-5, with 11 bases lining up with TRBD1. J gave up 6 bases and V 5 bases, and 6 bases lay outside the gene matches. CDR1 is SGHTA and CDR2 is FQGNSA in the germline V gene. CDR3 length equals 15 residues.

This chain joins TRBV20-1 and TRBJ2-5; D ambiguous. CDR1 and CDR2 (germline): DFQATT, SNEGSKA (reference sequence). This CDR3 contains 13 residues. V lost 3 bases and J lost 3, with 11 bases in between. Written as DNA, the CDR3 is TGCAGTGCTAGTGACGGCGGAAAAGAGACCCAGTACTTC. Protein sequence: CSASDGGKETQYF.

The chain recombines TRBV28 with TRBJ1-5, with D perhaps TRBD1 (5 bases). The CDR3 spans 16 residues. V was shortened by 6 bases and J by 3 bases, with 18 bases between the two germline ends. The V gene's germline CDR1 is MDHEN and CDR2 SYDVKM. The CDR3 spells CASSPESAGNNQPQHF. The CDR3 region has the DNA TGTGCCAGCAGCCCCGAATCGGCAGGGAACAATCAGCCCCAGCATTTT.

The chain joins TRBV2 to TRBJ2-1, with no clear D. V lost 5 bases to trimming and J lost 4 bases, with 12 bases between them. The germline gives CDR1 SNHLY, CDR2 FYNNEI. The CDR3 is made up of 14 amino acids. CDR3 amino acids: CASSIIERYNEQFF. CDR3 DNA: TGTGCCAGCAGTATAATAGAGCGATACAATGAGCAGTTCTTC.

This clone showed up just a few times. The gene calls are TRBV5-1 and TRBJ2-5, with 7 bases identical to TRBD2. Germline V gene sequence: CDR1 SGHRS, CDR2 YFSETQ. CDR3 length: 16 amino acids. Losses at the gene ends were 0 bases for V and 1 base for J; bases not matched to a gene: 6. The CDR3 is CASSLAALASQETQYF. The DNA for the CDR3 is TGCGCCAGCAGCTTGGCCGCACTAGCGAGCCAAGAGACCCAGTACTTC.

This clone occurred a few times. The rearrangement links TRBV7-9 to TRBJ1-6; D unresolved. There are 13 residues in the CDR3. The germline V and J ends were trimmed by 6 bases and 10 bases, with 13 bases remaining between them. Germline-derived CDR1 and CDR2 are SEHNR and FQNEAQ (reference sequence). CDR3 protein: CASSSRADSPLHF. The CDR3 region has the DNA TGTGCCAGCAGTTCCCGAGCGGACTCACCCCTCCACTTT. The full variable domain, its missing parts supplied by reference TRBV7-9 and TRBJ1-6, is DTGVSQNPRHKITKRGQNVTFRCDPISEHNRLYWYRQTLGQGPEFLTYFQNEAQLEKSRLLSDRFSAERPKGSFSTLEIQRTEQGDSAMYLCASSSRADSPLHFGNGTRLTVT.

The J gene is TRBJ2-7, the V gene TRBV5-1, with 8 bases that match TRBD1. Germline CDR1 and CDR2: SGHRS and YFSETQ. The ends lost 4 bases at V and 7 bases at J; junction bases unmatched: 7. The CDR3 length is 13 residues. In DNA, the CDR3 is TGCGCCAGCAGCCACGGACAGGGTCTTGAGCAGTACTTC. Translation: CASSHGQGLEQYF.

This clone has a handful of counts. The chain uses TRBV7-9 and TRBJ2-1; TRBD2 agrees at 7 bases. Germline trimming cut 5 bases from V and 5 bases from J; bases unmatched to any gene: 6. Germline V gene lookup returns CDR1 SEHNR and CDR2 FQNEAQ (reference sequence). The CDR3 contains 14 residues. Here the CDR3 reads CASSRGGLNNEQFF. In DNA, the CDR3 is TGTGCCAGCAGCCGCGGGGGACTCAACAATGAGCAGTTCTTC.

The chain couples TRBV19 to TRBJ2-2; 8 positions agree with TRBD1. The CDR3 covers 19 residues. The germline CDR1 and CDR2 sequences are LNHDA and SQIVND (reference sequence). J was trimmed by 4 bases and V by 7 bases; bases with no gene match: 20. As DNA, the CDR3 is TGTGCCAGTAAAAGATTGGGACAGGATCTTCAAGGGCGCACCGGGGAGCTGTTTTTT. Protein product: CASKRLGQDLQGRTGELFF.

The rearrangement links TRBV18 to TRBJ1-1; 7 nucleotides match TRBD1. CDR1 KGHSH and CDR2 LQKENI come from the germline V gene. After removal of 3 bases from V and 0 bases from J, the junction contained 4 bases not matched to a gene. This CDR3 is 15 amino acids long. CDR3 loop: CASSPVGTVNTEAFF. In nucleotides, the CDR3 is TGTGCCAGCTCACCGGTCGGGACAGTGAACACTGAAGCTTTCTTT.

This clone was counted once. The sample has other DNA sequences that encode this CDR3 too. V and J are TRBV12-3 or TRBV12-4 and TRBJ1-5; D gene uncertain. V lost 3 bases and J 4 bases, leaving 4 bases between the germline ends. The CDR3 totals 12 residues. The DNA for the CDR3 is TGTGCCAGCAGTTTTTCGAATCAGCCCCAGCATTTT. Encoded protein: CASSFSNQPQHF.

J is TRBJ2-7 and V is TRBV18; D is unresolved. V was trimmed by 3 bases and J by 1 base, leaving 16 bases between them. The CDR3 totals 16 residues. In germline, CDR1 is KGHSH, CDR2 LQKENI. This chain's CDR3 is CASSPSPLFSSYEQYF. CDR3 in DNA: TGTGCCAGCTCACCGTCCCCGTTATTTTCGTCCTACGAGCAGTACTTC.

The chain is built from TRBV7-9 and TRBJ2-1; no firm D call. CDR3 size: 13 residues. The germline V gene has CDR1 SEHNR and CDR2 FQNEAQ (reference sequence). Trimming removed 3 bases from V and 8 bases from J, with 11 bases in between. DNA of the CDR3: TGTGCCAGCAGCTTGATAGTTATCGATGAGCAGTTCTTC. Protein: CASSLIVIDEQFF.